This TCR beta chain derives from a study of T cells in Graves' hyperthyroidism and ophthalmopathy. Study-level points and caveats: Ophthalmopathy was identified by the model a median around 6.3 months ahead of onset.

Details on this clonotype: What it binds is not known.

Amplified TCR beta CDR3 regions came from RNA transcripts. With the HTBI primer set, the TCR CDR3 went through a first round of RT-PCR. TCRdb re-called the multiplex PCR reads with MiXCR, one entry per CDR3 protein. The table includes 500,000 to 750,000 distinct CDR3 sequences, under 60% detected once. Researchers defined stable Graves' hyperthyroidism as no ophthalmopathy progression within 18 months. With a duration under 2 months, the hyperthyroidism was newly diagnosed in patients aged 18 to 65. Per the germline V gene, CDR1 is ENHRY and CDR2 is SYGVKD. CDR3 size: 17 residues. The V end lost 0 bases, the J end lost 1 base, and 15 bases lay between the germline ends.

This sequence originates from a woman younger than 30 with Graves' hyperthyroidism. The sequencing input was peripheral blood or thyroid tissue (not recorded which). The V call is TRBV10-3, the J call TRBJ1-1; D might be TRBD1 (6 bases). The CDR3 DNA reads TGTGCCATCAGTGAGTCCGCGGGGGGCAGCGGGAACACTGAAGCTTTCTTT. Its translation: CAISESAGGSGNTEAFF.